This TCR beta chain derives from a study of patients and donors after allogeneic stem cell transplantation. V shed 10 bases and J shed 6 bases, with 14 bases lying between them. This CDR3 is 12 amino acids long. Per the germline V gene, CDR1 is MDHEN and CDR2 is SYDVKM. TCRdb ran MiXCR on the RT-PCR reads and lists one entry per CDR3 protein. The repertoire holds about 150,000 distinct CDR3 sequences, with roughly two fifths as singletons. This sequence was found in a human donor who was either an allogeneic HSCT recipient or a stem cell or donor lymphocyte infusion donor (not recorded which). It is not recorded whose cells these are; they may come from a transplant donor. The chain recombines TRBV28 with TRBJ2-3; D may match TRBD1 or TRBD2 (5 bases each). The sequencing input was blood, either unsorted or a sorted T cell fraction (not recorded which). The CDR3 reads CATAAREDTQYF. CDR3 nucleotide sequence: TGTGCCACCGCCGCCAGGGAGGATACGCAGTATTTT.